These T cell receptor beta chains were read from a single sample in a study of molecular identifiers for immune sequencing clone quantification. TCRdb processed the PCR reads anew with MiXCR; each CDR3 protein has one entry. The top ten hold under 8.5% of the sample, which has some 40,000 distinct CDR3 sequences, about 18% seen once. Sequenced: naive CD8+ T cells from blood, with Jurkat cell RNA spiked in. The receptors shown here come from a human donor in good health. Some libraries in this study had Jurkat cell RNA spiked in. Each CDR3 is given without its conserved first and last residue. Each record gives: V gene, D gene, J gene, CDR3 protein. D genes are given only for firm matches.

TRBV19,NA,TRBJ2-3,ASSMVGGGTDTQY
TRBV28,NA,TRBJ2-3,ASSLYRTDTQY
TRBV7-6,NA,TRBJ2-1,ASSNLLDPYNEQF
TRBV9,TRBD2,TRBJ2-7,ASSQSSGRATYEQY
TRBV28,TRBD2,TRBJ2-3,ASSWASGIRTDTQY
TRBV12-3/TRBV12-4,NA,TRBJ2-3,ASSFWRGSTDTQY
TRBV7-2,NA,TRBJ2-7,ATSWAFEQY
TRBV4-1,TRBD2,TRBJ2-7,ASSQALAGGYEQY
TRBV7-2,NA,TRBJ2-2,ASSLVMVAGNTGELF
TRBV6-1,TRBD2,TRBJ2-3,ASYYLRDYPTDTQY